The 14 T cell receptor beta chains given below trace back to one sample, sequenced in a study of CD8+ T cells in alopecia areata. The sequencing template was cDNA reverse transcribed from extracted RNA. Here immunoSEQ multiplex PCR was the method, and the copy in TCRdb shows in-frame clones only, minus some. This table holds about 23,000 clones, roughly 50% found once. The sequencing sample was made of NKG2D-high CD8+ T cells sorted from blood. These receptors were collected from a human donor with alopecia areata.

The chain recombines TRBV7-9 with TRBJ2-1; the D gene is possibly TRBD2 (6 bases). CDR3 length: 17 residues. V was clipped by 4 bases and J by 6 bases, with 22 bases between them. Germline V gene sequence: CDR1 SEHNR, CDR2 FQNEAQ (reference sequence). CDR3 protein: CASSSGRRGVGANEQFF. DNA of the CDR3: TGTGCCAGCAGCTCCGGAAGGCGGGGTGTCGGGGCCAATGAGCAGTTCTTC.

The gene calls are TRBV27 and TRBJ2-7; 12 bases are a match to TRBD2. CDR1 and CDR2 (germline): MNHEY, SMNVEV (reference sequence). Trimming took 3 bases from V and 4 from J; bases not matched to a gene: 4. The CDR3 covers 15 residues. CDR3 in DNA: TGTGCCAGCAGTTTGTCTAGCGGGAGGGTTTACGAGCAGTACTTC. Translating it yields CASSLSSGRVYEQYF.

This chain joins TRBV6-4 and TRBJ2-2; a possible D gene is TRBD2 (6 bases). The CDR3 totals 17 residues. Trimming pared 8 bases from V and 3 bases from J, leaving 22 bases between. Germline V gene sequence: CDR1 MRHNA, CDR2 SNTAGT. CDR3 coding DNA: TGTGCCAGCCCAAGAATCCGACCCCGGAGGGACACCGGGGAGCTGTTTTTT. It translates to CASPRIRPRRDTGELFF.

This clone appeared a few times. This rearrangement joins TRBV5-1 to TRBJ2-2, with 12 bases matching TRBD2. This CDR3 region has 18 residues. Trimming took 3 bases from V and 5 from J; bases not matched to a gene: 11. Germline V gene lookup returns CDR1 SGHRS and CDR2 YFSETQ. CDR3 nucleotide sequence: TGCGCCAGCAGCTACACTACTAGCGGGAGGACCATTACCGGGGAGCTGTTTTTT. Translated, it gives CASSYTTSGRTITGELFF.

This chain uses TRBV28 with TRBJ2-7, with 11 bases lining up with TRBD1. The J segment lost 4 bases and the V segment lost 6 bases, leaving 5 bases of the junction unmatched. The CDR3 covers 14 residues. Germline values: CDR1 MDHEN, CDR2 SYDVKM. The CDR3 bases are TGTGCCAGCAGAGGGGACAGGGGGATGTACGAGCAGTACTTC. It codes for CASRGDRGMYEQYF.

The chain has TRBV27 and TRBJ2-7; 8 positions agree with TRBD1. The CDR3 spans 14 residues. After removal of 6 bases from V and 4 bases from J, the junction contained 8 bases not matched to a gene. The germline gives CDR1 MNHEY, CDR2 SMNVEV (reference sequence). CDR3 sequence: CASRPSGTGYEQYF. In DNA form, the CDR3 reads TGTGCCAGCAGACCTTCCGGGACAGGTTACGAGCAGTACTTC.

This sequence joins TRBV29-1 and TRBJ2-7; D possibly uses TRBD1 or TRBD2 (5 bases each). CDR3 size: 14 residues. Germline CDR1 reads SQVTM; CDR2 reads ANQGSEA. V gave up 1 base and J gave up 2 bases, with 12 bases separating them. CDR3 sequence: CSVEVGRLTYEQYF. In DNA form, the CDR3 reads TGCAGCGTTGAAGTGGGACGGTTGACCTACGAGCAGTACTTC.

The chain is built from TRBV5-1 and TRBJ2-2; TRBD1 matches 12 bases. Germline-derived CDR1 and CDR2 are SGHRS and YFSETQ. J lost 6 bases, V lost 6 bases, and 3 bases had no gene match. The CDR3 totals 14 residues. DNA for the CDR3: TGCGCCAGCATGGGACAGGGGGCCGCCGGGGAGCTGTTTTTT. It specifies CASMGQGAAGELFF.

The chain links TRBV7-9 to TRBJ2-1; 11 bases agree with TRBD2. With 5 bases clipped from V and 2 bases from J, the junction kept 5 bases outside the gene matches. The CDR3 totals 16 residues. Germline V gene sequence: CDR1 SEHNR, CDR2 FQNEAQ (reference sequence). CDR3 bases: TGTGCCAGCAGCCTGACTAGCGGGAATACCTACAATGAGCAGTTCTTC. Its protein is CASSLTSGNTYNEQFF.

The chain recombines TRBV2 with TRBJ2-7, with D possibly being TRBD1 or TRBD2 (6 bases each). Per the germline V gene, CDR1 is SNHLY and CDR2 is FYNNEI. V lost 10 bases to trimming and J lost 6 bases, with 10 bases between them. The CDR3 is 10 residues long. In DNA, the CDR3 is TGTGCCACCGGAGGGGGCGAGCAGTACTTC. Residues: CATGGGEQYF.

This clone came up a few times. The CDR3 sequence: CASSVGTVEYEQYF. DNA of the CDR3: TGTGCCAGCAGCGTAGGGACGGTTGAATACGAGCAGTACTTC. This sequence joins TRBV9 and TRBJ2-7; D is ambiguous. The V gene lost 0 bases and the J gene lost 4 bases, with 11 bases spanning the gap. Germline V gives CDR1 SGDLS, CDR2 YYNGEE. CDR3 length: 14 residues. Filled out from reference TRBV9 and TRBJ2-7, the complete variable domain reads DSGVTQTPKHLITATGQRVTLRCSPRSGDLSVYWYQQSLDQGLQFLIQYYNGEERAKGNILERFSAQQFPDLHSELNLSSLELGDSALYFCASSVGTVEYEQYFGPGTRLTVT.

This chain joins TRBV9 and TRBJ2-7; D ambiguous. V lost 0 bases and J lost 3, with 4 bases in between. The CDR3 runs 12 residues. Germline V gene lookup returns CDR1 SGDLS and CDR2 YYNGEE. CDR3 region: CASSVVDYEQYF. As DNA, the CDR3 is TGTGCCAGCAGCGTAGTGGACTACGAGCAGTACTTC.

This chain joins TRBV29-1 and TRBJ2-7; D perhaps matches TRBD1 (6 bases). Germline V gives CDR1 SQVTM, CDR2 ANQGSEA. Trimming cost V 2 bases and J 6 bases, with 14 bases left between them. The CDR3 spans 13 residues. For the CDR3, the DNA is TGCAGCGTTGAATCGGGACACCAGTCCGAGCAGTACTTC. Translation: CSVESGHQSEQYF.

This clone was seen a handful of times. CDR3 bases: TGTGCCAGCAGCTTCTTCACTAGCGGCTACAATGAGCAGTTCTTC. Residues: CASSFFTSGYNEQFF. V usage is TRBV11-1 and J usage is TRBJ2-1; 8 bases line up with TRBD2. V was pared by 3 bases and J by 3 bases, with 4 bases of the junction left unmatched. CDR3 length: 15 amino acids. Per germline, CDR1 SGHAT and CDR2 FQDESV (reference sequence).